This TCR beta chain was found in a study of cytomegalovirus exposure and HLA in healthy donors. This CDR3 has 20 residues. Germline CDR1 reads MGHRA; CDR2 reads YSYEKL. The trim removed 2 bases at V and 1 base at J, leaving 17 bases unmatched. A multiplex PCR was run with 60 Vbeta primers and 13 Jbeta primers. Sequenced by immunoSEQ multiplex PCR; TCRdb stores in-frame clones only, minus some. This sample has under 150,000 clones, with over 55% found just once. Sequenced sample: PBMCs. This chain joins TRBV4-1 and TRBJ1-1; 9 nucleotides line up with TRBD1. The TCR sequence derives from a man aged 18 to 29 in good health and CMV-seropositive. CDR3 DNA sequence: TGCGCCAGCAGCCAACGATACGAGGGTGAGACAGGGGGGAAGAACACTGAAGCTTTCTTT. It yields the protein CASSQRYEGETGGKNTEAFF.